There are a few counts of the clone carrying this T cell receptor beta chain. The data originate from a study of beta chain features in type 1 diabetes. Sort purity for all populations was recorded as exceeding 98%. V was pared by 0 bases and J by 7 bases, with 15 bases between. The CDR3 sequence is 15 residues long. Germline values: CDR1 LGHNA, CDR2 YSLEER. TCRB transcripts that were expressed got sequenced, as all of the isolated RNA had been reverse transcribed. Mean read depth for naive, central memory and regulatory T cell samples was 3.5 million or so reads. Clones were read by immunoSEQ multiplex PCR, and TCRdb kept only the in-frame ones, dropping some. The sample contains fewer than 200,000 clones, under 9.5% of which appear only once.

The sequence was obtained from a young man in good health. Source material: central memory CD4+ T cells from blood. V gene TRBV4-3 combines with J gene TRBJ1-2; D may be TRBD1 (6 bases). The CDR3 region is CASSQDPDSRGGYTF. The CDR3 DNA sequence: TGCGCCAGCAGCCAAGATCCGGACAGCCGTGGTGGCTACACCTTC.